This T cell receptor (beta chain) stems from a study of cytomegalovirus exposure and HLA in healthy donors. Regarding the study as a whole: For cytomegalovirus status, the classifier reportedly gave diagnoses with high specificity and sensitivity. Specific recognition of CMV antigens was confirmed in vitro for a few chains (all CMV-associated).

With 60 Vbeta and 13 Jbeta primers, the PCR was carried out. Sequenced by immunoSEQ multiplex PCR; TCRdb stores in-frame clones only, minus some. The sample lists roughly 97,000 clones, roughly 72% occurring once. The CDR3 length is 15 residues. Losses at the gene ends were 0 bases for V and 4 bases for J; bases not matched to a gene: 3. Germline values: CDR1 LNHNV, CDR2 YYDKDF (reference sequence). A word on this clone: Its specificity is unknown.

The gene calls are TRBV15 and TRBJ2-5; 9 bases fit TRBD2. The source is a young woman in good health and CMV-seropositive. The sample taken for sequencing was PBMCs. This CDR3 reads CATSRDGAGGETQYF. In DNA, the CDR3 is TGTGCCACCAGCAGAGACGGAGCGGGAGGAGAGACCCAGTACTTC.